These T cell receptor beta chains were read from a single sample in a study of regulatory T cells in long-lasting Graves disease. TCRdb processed the multiplex PCR reads anew with MiXCR; each CDR3 protein has one entry. The data contain roughly 700,000 distinct CDR3 sequences, about 30% of them singletons. The source material was peripheral blood mononuclear cells (PBMCs), sampled when the disease was refractory, from a patient treated with antithyroid drugs. The receptor source for this set is a female donor with Graves disease. The CDR3 runs from the conserved cysteine through the conserved F or W. The order of the fields is clone size, D gene, J gene, V gene, CDR3 protein, CDR3 DNA. The D gene is left open where the match is weak. Some rows mark clone size as missing; the rest say once, few, many or name a class of expanded clone.

few,NA,TRBJ1-2,TRBV28,CASSLVVPLYGYTF,TGTGCCAGCAGTTTGGTGGTACCTCTCTATGGCTACACCTTC
NA,TRBD1,TRBJ2-7,TRBV20-1,CSGFRDSRGEQYF,TGCAGTGGTTTCCGGGACAGCCGAGGAGAGCAGTACTTC
few,TRBD1,TRBJ1-2,TRBV6-1,CASRPGQQAPYYGYTF,TGTGCCAGCAGGCCGGGACAGCAGGCCCCCTACTATGGCTACACCTTC
NA,NA,TRBJ1-2,TRBV14,CASSQFKGPNYGYTF,TGTGCCAGCAGCCAATTTAAGGGTCCTAACTATGGCTACACCTTC
many,TRBD2,TRBJ2-7,TRBV2,CAKRASGTYEQYF,TGTGCCAAAAGGGCTAGCGGGACCTACGAGCAGTACTTC
many,TRBD1,TRBJ1-2,TRBV6-1,CASSHRQGRGYTF,TGTGCCAGCAGTCACAGACAGGGGAGAGGCTACACCTTC
NA,NA,TRBJ2-7,TRBV12-3/TRBV12-4,CASSSRPNYEQYF,TGTGCCAGCAGTTCCCGACCGAACTACGAGCAGTACTTC
few,NA,TRBJ1-1,TRBV29-1,CSITGRGDTEAFF,TGCAGCATTACGGGCAGGGGAGACACTGAAGCTTTCTTT
NA,NA,TRBJ1-1,TRBV20-1,CSARVPTGLNTEAFF,TGCAGTGCTAGAGTTCCGACTGGTCTGAACACTGAAGCTTTCTTT
NA,NA,TRBJ1-4,TRBV7-9,CASSTRRGGLVGTGKLFF,TGTGCCAGCAGCACCCGGCGGGGCGGCCTCGTCGGGACTGGAAAACTGTTTTTT
NA,TRBD1,TRBJ2-7,TRBV29-1,CSVYITGDEQYF,TGCAGCGTTTATATTACAGGGGACGAGCAGTACTTC
NA,NA,TRBJ2-7,TRBV6-2/TRBV6-3,CASSPGPRPYEQYF,TGTGCCAGCAGCCCTGGACCCCGGCCCTACGAGCAGTACTTC
NA,TRBD1,TRBJ1-3,TRBV25-1,CASSDPRDSSGNTIYF,TGTGCCAGCAGTGATCCCCGGGACAGCTCTGGAAACACCATATATTTT
NA,NA,TRBJ1-5,TRBV6-1,CASSAPGGTSGNQPQHF,TGTGCCAGCAGCGCTCCGGGCGGGACGTCCGGAAATCAGCCCCAGCATTTT
once,TRBD2,TRBJ2-2,TRBV6-2/TRBV6-3,CASRIQGTSDTGELFF,TGTGCCAGCAGGATACAGGGGACTAGCGATACCGGGGAGCTGTTTTTT